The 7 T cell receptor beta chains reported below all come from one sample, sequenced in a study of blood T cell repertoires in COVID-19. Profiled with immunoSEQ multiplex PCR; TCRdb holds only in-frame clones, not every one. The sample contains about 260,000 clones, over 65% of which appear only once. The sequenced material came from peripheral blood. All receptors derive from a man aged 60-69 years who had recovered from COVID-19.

The CDR3 sequence is CASSEWRRPQHF. In nucleotides, the CDR3 is TGTGCCAGCAGTGAATGGAGGCGGCCCCAGCATTTT. This chain links TRBV2 with TRBJ1-5; D uncertain. Deletions cut 2 bases from V and 9 bases from J, with 8 bases between. This CDR3 has 12 amino acids. Germline V gives CDR1 SNHLY, CDR2 FYNNEI.

The CDR3 coding sequence is TGCGCCAGCAGCTTAATAAGGACAGGGGGCAATGAGCAGTTCTTC. Its translation: CASSLIRTGGNEQFF. The chain carries TRBV5-1 and TRBJ2-1; 10 bases line up with TRBD1. J was trimmed by 6 bases and V by 2 bases; bases with no gene match: 5. The CDR3 runs to 15 residues. CDR1 and CDR2 from the germline V gene are SGHRS and YFSETQ.

In DNA form, the CDR3 reads TGTGCCAGTGGGACAGGAACCACCGGGACCCAGTACTTC. It translates to CASGTGTTGTQYF. J is TRBJ2-5 and V is TRBV19, with 8 bases lining up with TRBD1. This CDR3 region has 13 residues. The germline V gene has CDR1 LNHDA and CDR2 SQIVND (reference sequence). V gave up 8 bases and J gave up 7 bases; unmatched junction bases: 9.

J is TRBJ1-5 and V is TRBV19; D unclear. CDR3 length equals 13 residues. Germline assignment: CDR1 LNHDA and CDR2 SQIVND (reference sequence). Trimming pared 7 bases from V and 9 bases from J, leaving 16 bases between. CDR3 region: CASTARVRGPQHF. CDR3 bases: TGTGCCAGTACCGCGAGAGTACGGGGGCCCCAGCATTTT.

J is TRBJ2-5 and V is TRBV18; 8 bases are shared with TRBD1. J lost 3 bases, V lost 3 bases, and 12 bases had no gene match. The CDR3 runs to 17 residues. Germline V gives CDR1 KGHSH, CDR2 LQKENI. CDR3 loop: CASSPPGTGSRKETQYF. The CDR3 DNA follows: TGTGCCAGCTCACCTCCCGGGACAGGCAGCCGAAAAGAGACCCAGTACTTC.

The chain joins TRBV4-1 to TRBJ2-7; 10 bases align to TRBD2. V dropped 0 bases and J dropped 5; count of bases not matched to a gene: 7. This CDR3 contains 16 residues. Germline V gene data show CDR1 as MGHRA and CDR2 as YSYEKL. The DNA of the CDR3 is TGCGCCAGCAGCCAAGATAGGGCCAGCGGGAGGGACGAGCAGTACTTC. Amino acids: CASSQDRASGRDEQYF.

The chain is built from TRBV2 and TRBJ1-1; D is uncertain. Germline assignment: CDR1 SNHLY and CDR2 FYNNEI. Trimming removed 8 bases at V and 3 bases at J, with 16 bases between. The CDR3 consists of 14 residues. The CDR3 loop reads CASAKSLLDTEAFF. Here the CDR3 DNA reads TGTGCCAGCGCAAAGAGTCTCTTGGACACTGAAGCTTTCTTT. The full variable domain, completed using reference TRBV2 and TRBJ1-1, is EPEVTQTPSHQVTQMGQEVILRCVPISNHLYFYWYRQILGQKVEFLVSFYNNEISEKSEIFDDQFSVERPDGSNFTLKIRSTKLEDSAMYFCASAKSLLDTEAFFGQGTRLTVV.